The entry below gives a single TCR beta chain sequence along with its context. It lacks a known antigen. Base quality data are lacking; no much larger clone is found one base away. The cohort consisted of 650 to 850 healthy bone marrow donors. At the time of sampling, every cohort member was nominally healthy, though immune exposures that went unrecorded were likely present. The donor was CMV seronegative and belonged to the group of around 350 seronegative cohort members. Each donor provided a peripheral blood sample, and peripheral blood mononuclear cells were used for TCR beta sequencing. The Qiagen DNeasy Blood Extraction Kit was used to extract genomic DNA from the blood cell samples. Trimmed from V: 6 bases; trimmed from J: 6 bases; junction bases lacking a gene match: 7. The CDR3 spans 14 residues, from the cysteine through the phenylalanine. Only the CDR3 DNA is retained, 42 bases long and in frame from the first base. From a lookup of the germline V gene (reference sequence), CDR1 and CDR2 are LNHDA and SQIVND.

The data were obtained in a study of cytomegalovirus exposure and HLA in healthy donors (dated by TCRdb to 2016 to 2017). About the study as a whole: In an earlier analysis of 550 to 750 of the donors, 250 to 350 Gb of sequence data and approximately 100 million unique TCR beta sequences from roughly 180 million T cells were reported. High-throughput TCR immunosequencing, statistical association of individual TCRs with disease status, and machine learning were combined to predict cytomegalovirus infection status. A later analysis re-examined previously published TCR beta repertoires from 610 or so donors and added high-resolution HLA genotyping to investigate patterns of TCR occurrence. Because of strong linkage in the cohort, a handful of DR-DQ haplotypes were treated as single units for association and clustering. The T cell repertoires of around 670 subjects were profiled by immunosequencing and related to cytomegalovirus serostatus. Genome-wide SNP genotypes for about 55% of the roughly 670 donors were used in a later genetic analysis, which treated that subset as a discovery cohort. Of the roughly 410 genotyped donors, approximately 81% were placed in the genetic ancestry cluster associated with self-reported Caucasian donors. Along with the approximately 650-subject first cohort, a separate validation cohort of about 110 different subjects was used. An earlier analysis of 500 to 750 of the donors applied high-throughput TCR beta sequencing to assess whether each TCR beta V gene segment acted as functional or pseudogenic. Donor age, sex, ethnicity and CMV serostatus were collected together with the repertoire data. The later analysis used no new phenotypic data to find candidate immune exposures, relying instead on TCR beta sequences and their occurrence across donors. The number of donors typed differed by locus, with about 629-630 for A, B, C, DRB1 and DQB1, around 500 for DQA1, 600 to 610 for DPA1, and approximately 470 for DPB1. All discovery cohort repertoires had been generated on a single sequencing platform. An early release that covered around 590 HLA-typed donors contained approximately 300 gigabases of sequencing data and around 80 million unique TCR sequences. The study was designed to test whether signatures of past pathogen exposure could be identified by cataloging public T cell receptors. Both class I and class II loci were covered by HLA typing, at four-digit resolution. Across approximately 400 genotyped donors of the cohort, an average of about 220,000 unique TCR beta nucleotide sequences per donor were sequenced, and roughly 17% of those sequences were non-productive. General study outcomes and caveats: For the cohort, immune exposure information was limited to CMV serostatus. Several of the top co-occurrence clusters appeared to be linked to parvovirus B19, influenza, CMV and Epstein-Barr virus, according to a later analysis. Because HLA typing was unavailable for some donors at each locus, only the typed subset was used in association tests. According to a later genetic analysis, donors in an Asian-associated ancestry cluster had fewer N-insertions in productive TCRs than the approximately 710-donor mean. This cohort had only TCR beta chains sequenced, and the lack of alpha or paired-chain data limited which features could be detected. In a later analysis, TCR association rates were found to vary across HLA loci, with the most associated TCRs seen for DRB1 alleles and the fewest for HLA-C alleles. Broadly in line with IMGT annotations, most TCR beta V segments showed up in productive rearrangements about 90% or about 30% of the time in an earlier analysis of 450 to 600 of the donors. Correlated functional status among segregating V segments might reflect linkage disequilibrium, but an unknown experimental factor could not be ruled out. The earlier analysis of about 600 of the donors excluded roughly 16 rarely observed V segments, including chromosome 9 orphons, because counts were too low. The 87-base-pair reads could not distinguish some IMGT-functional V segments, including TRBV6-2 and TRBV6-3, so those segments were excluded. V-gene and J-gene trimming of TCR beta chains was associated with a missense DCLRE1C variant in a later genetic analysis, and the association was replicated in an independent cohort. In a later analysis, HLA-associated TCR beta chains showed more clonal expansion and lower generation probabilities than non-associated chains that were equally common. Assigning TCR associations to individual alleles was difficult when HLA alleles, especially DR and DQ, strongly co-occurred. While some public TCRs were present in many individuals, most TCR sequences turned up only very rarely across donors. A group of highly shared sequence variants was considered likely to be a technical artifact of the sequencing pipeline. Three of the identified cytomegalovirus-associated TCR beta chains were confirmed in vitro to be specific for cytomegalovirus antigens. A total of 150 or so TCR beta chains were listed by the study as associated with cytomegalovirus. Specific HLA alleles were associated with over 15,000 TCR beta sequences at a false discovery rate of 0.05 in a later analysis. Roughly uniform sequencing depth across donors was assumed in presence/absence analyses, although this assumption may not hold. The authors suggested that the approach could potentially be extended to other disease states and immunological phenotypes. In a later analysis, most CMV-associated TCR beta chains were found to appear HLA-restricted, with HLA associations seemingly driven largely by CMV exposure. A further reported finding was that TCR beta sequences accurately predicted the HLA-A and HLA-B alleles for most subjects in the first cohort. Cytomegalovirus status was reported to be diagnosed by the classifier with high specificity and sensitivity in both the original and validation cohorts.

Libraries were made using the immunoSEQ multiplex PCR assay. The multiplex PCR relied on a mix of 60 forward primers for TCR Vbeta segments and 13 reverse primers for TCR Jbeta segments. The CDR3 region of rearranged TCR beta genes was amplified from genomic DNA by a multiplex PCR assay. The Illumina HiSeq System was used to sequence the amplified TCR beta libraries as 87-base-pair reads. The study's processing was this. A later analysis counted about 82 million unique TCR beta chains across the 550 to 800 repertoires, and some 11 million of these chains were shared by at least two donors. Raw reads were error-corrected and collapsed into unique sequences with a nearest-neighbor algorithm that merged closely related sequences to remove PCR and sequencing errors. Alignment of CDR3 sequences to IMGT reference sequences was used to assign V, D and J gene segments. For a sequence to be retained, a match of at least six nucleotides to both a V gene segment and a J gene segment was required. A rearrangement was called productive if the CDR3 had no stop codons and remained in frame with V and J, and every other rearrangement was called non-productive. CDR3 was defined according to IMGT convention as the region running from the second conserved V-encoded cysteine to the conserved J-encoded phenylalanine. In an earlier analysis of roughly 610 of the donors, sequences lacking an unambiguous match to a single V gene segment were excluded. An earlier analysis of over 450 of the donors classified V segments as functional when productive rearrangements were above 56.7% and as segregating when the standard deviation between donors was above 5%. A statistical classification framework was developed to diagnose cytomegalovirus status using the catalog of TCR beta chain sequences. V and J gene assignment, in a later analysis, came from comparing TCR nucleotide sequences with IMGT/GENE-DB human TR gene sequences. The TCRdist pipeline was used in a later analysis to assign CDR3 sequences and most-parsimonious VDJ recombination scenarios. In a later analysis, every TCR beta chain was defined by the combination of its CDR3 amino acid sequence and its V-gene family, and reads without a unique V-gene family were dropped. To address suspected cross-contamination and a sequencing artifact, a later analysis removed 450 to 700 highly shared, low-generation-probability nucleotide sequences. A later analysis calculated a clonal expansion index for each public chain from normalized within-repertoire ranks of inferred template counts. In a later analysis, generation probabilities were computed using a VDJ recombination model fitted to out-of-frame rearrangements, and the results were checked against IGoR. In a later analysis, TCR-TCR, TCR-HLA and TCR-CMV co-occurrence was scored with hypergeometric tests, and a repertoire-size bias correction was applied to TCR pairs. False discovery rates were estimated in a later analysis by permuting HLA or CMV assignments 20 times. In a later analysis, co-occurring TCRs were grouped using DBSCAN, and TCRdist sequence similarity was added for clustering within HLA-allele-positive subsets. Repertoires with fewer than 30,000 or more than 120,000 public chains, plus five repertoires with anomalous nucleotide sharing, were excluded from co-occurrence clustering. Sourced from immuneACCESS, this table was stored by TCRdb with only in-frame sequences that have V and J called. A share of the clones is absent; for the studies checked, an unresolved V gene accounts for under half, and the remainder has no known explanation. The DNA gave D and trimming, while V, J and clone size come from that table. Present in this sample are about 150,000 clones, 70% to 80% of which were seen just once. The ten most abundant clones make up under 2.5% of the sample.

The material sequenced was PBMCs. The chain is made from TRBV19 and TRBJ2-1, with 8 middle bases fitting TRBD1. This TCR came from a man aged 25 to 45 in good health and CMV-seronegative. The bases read TGTGCCAGTAGCCCGGACAGGGTTGGCAATGAGCAGTTCTTC. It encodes CASSPDRVGNEQFF.